This T cell receptor beta chain was retrieved from a study of CD8 T cells in Susac syndrome. The authors sequenced TCR beta from blood CD8+ and CD4+ T cells. When the RNA was reverse transcribed, random hexamers were used with an input of roughly 0.5 to 1 ug. TCRdb re-derived calls from the immunoSEQ multiplex PCR reads in MiXCR, one entry per CDR3 protein. The sample consists of some 180,000 distinct CDR3 sequences, about 94% of them appearing once. The CDR3 consists of 15 residues. The trim removed 4 bases at V and 7 bases at J, leaving 4 bases unmatched. CDR1 is SGDLS and CDR2 is YYNGEE in the germline V gene.

V is TRBV9 and J is TRBJ2-1; 14 positions agree with TRBD2. The clonotype was recovered from a human donor with Susac syndrome. The sequencing sample was made of CD4+ T cells from PBMCs. The CDR3 protein is CASSYGTSGSNEQFF. DNA of the CDR3: TGTGCCAGCAGCTACGGGACTAGCGGGAGTAATGAGCAGTTCTTC.